This T cell receptor beta chain appears in the sequencing data of a study of cytomegalovirus exposure and HLA in healthy donors. Germline V lookup: CDR1 MRHNA, CDR2 SNTAGT. The CDR3 has 13 amino acids. V lost 0 bases, J lost 7 bases, and 7 bases lay in between. Use of 60 Vbeta and 13 Jbeta primers characterized the PCR. Methods used by the authors: A follow-up analysis tallied around 80 million unique TCR beta chains, roughly 11 million shared. The assay was immunoSEQ multiplex PCR, and TCRdb's table has in-frame clones only and misses some. V, J and clone size are those of that table, while D and trimming were read from the DNA. The sample carries nearly 110,000 clones, 60% to 85% recorded once.

The chain couples TRBV6-4 to TRBJ2-1; D gene uncertain. This clonotype was sampled from a male donor in good health and CMV-seropositive. The sample was PBMCs. The CDR3 sequence: CASSDSVRNEQFF. The DNA of the CDR3 is TGTGCCAGCAGTGACTCAGTTCGGAATGAGCAGTTCTTC.